These 4 T cell receptor beta chains share one sample of origin, sequenced in a study of T cell clusters in autoimmune cytopenias. One tube held mixed TRB-A and TRB-B primer pools for touch-down PCR. TCRdb re-analyzed the multiplex PCR reads; it lists each CDR3 protein once, without DNA. This repertoire includes about 3,500 distinct CDR3 sequences. About 37,500 genome equivalents of blood DNA were amplified for TRB. The sample taken for sequencing was peripheral blood. Receptors were obtained from a human donor with an autoimmune cytopenia or autoimmune hepatitis (not recorded which).

V usage is TRBV7-2 and J usage is TRBJ1-2. Germline assignment: CDR1 SGHTA and CDR2 FQGNSA. The CDR3 length is 15 residues. CDR3 region: CASSYKGPGNYGYTF.

V is TRBV30 and J is TRBJ1-1; TCRdb picks TRBD1, but there is no DNA to check that call. The V gene's germline CDR1 is GTSNPN and CDR2 SVGIG (reference sequence). The length of the CDR3 is 14 residues. CDR3: CAWKIPGASTEAFF.

This chain connects TRBV20-1 to TRBJ1-5; the TCRdb call, TRBD1, lacks DNA for checking. This CDR3 has 13 residues. Germline V gives CDR1 DFQATT, CDR2 SNEGSKA (reference sequence). The CDR3 loop reads CSAKGQSNQPQHF.

The V call is TRBV20-1, the J call TRBJ2-2; the D call of TRBD2 rests on TCRdb alone, since no DNA is present to check it. The CDR3 has 16 amino acids. From germline, CDR1 is DFQATT and CDR2 SNEGSKA (reference sequence). CDR3 amino acids: CSARTSGAPNTGELFF.